This T cell receptor beta chain emerged from a study of T-cell reconstitution after alpha-beta-depleted transplantation in children. To note about this clonotype: Its antigen is unknown.

General study results and limits: In patients about two months after transplant, alpha-beta T cells reportedly arose from several hundred expanded graft clones.

Preparation of the TCRbeta library involved a method that used unique molecular identifiers. TCRdb ran MiXCR on the PCR reads and lists one entry per CDR3 protein. Altogether some 830,000 distinct CDR3 sequences are present, about 16% being singletons, with the ten largest covering just under 5%. CDR1 and CDR2 from the germline V gene are SGHRS and YFSETQ. V gave up 6 bases and J gave up 7 bases; unmatched junction bases: 5. The CDR3 extends over 12 amino acids. The chain uses TRBV5-1 and TRBJ1-1, with 8 positions matching TRBD1. The source material was PBMCs, mostly from graft donor cells, sampled 360 days after TCRalphabeta/CD19-depleted stem cell transplant. The TCR comes from a male patient between 10 and 17 years old who had a stem cell transplant for acute lymphoblastic leukemia, so the T cells may come from the graft donor. The CDR3 loop reads CASNPGTGEAFF. DNA of the CDR3: TGCGCCAGCAACCCCGGGACAGGTGAAGCTTTCTTT.